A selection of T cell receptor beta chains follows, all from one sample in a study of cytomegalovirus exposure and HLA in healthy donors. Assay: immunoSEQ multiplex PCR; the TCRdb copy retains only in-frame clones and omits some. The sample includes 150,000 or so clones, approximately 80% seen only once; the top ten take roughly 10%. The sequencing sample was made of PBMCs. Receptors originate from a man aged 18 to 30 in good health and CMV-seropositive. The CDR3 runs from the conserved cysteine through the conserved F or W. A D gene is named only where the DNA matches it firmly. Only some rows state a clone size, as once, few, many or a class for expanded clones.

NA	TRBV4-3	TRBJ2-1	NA	TGCGCCAGCAGCCAAGAGGGGGAGGTAGCTGACAATGAGCAGTTCTTC	CASSQEGEVADNEQFF
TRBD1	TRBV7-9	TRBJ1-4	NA	TGTGCCAGCAGCTTGGGGACAGGCCGCACTGAAAAACTGTTTTTT	CASSLGTGRTEKLFF
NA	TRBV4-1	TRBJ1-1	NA	TGCGCCAGCAGCCAAGAGAAGTCTACAGGGTCGATTTTGGGCACTGAAGCTTTCTTT	CASSQEKSTGSILGTEAFF
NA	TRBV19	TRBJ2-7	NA	TGTGCCAGTAGGGCCACAGGAACCTACGAGCAGTACTTC	CASRATGTYEQYF
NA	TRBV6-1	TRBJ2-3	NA	TGTGCCAGCAGCCGACAAAACACAGATACGCAGTATTTT	CASSRQNTDTQYF
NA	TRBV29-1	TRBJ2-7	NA	TGCAGCGTGAGAAGGGGCGCGGGGTCCTACGAGCAGTACTTC	CSVRRGAGSYEQYF
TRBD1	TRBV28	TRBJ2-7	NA	TGTGCCAGCAGTCCAAGGCCCGGACAGGGGAGCTCCTACGAGCAGTACTTC	CASSPRPGQGSSYEQYF
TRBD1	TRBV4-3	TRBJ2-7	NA	TGCGCCAGCAGCCAAGACAGGGACAGGGGCTACGAGCAGTACTTC	CASSQDRDRGYEQYF
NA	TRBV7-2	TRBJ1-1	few	TGTGCCAGCAGCTTAGCCCTCGGCAGGTTTATCGAAGCTTTCTTT	CASSLALGRFIEAFF
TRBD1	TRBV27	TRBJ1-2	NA	TGTGCCAGCAGTTTATCTAGGGGGCACCCCTATGGCTACACCTTC	CASSLSRGHPYGYTF
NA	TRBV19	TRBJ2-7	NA	TGTGCCAGTAGTATTCTAGGAGGGCTACCCTACGAGCAGTACTTC	CASSILGGLPYEQYF
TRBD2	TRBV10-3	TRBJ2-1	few	TGTGCCATCACCCCACTAGCGGGAGAAACTGAGCAGTTCTTC	CAITPLAGETEQFF
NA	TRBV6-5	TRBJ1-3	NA	TGTGCCAGCAGTTACTCGACAGATCCGAGGAACACCATATATTTT	CASSYSTDPRNTIYF
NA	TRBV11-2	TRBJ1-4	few	TGTGCCAGCAGCTTGGGGCAGGTGGGGCGGGGTGAAAAACTGTTTTTT	CASSLGQVGRGEKLFF
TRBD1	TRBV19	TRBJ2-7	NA	TGTGCCAGTAGTACCGGGACAGGAGCAATCTACGAGCAGTACTTC	CASSTGTGAIYEQYF
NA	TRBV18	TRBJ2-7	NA	TGTGCCAGCTCACCACCGAGGAAACTCGGCTCCTACGAGCAGTATTTC	CASSPPRKLGSYEQYF
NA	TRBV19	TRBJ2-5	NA	TGTGCCAGTAGTGGAGACAGCCAAGAGACCCAGTACTTC	CASSGDSQETQYF
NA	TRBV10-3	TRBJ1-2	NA	TGTGCCATCAGAGGACAGTTGGAAGCCTATGGCTACACCTTC	CAIRGQLEAYGYTF
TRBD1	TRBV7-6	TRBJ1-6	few	TGTGCCAGCAGCTCGGGACAGGGGAATTCACCCCTCCACTTT	CASSSGQGNSPLHF
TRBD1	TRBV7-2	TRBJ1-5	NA	TGTGCCAGCAGCCCTGACCTCTTCGACAGGGGTTATGATCAGCCCCAGCATTTT	CASSPDLFDRGYDQPQHF
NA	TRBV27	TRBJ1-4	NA	TGTGCCAGCAGCCGATCGTGGGGGGGTAATGAAAAACTGTTTTTT	CASSRSWGGNEKLFF
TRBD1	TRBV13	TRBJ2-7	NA	TGTGCCAGCAGCTCGACAGGGGCGGACTACGAGCAGTACTTC	CASSSTGADYEQYF